The TCR beta chain under discussion was sequenced for a study of blood T cell repertoires in COVID-19. Study as a whole: Both acute and convalescent COVID-19 samples were obtained from the United States, Italy and Spain. T cells, B-cell-depleted T cells, or PBMCs provided the cDNA or gDNA that served as material.

As processed by the authors: Estimation of nucleated cell counts relied on the amplification of reference gene primers. Assay used: immunoSEQ multiplex PCR; TCRdb lists only in-frame clones, some missing. Clonal size and the V and J genes are those of that table, whereas D and trimming came from the DNA. The sample records roughly 250,000 clones, roughly nine tenths being singletons. Participants' reported clinical history set cohort assignment. The sequence was collected from a human donor in a cohort exposed to, infected with or recovered from COVID-19 (not recorded which). The donor label of this sample is uncertain. Source material: PBMCs or T cells enriched from blood (not recorded which).

CDR3: CASSIRARGAQPQHF. In nucleotides, the CDR3 is TGTGCCAGTAGTATTCGAGCGCGGGGGGCTCAGCCCCAGCATTTT. The chain is built from TRBV19 and TRBJ1-5; maybe TRBD1 (6 bases). The germline gives CDR1 LNHDA, CDR2 SQIVND (reference sequence). The CDR3 spans 15 residues. V was shortened by 3 bases and J by 6 bases, with 15 bases between the two germline ends.